Presented here are 8 T cell receptor beta chains from one specimen sequenced in a study of CD8+ T cells in alopecia areata. Extraction and reverse transcription of RNA yielded cDNA as the sequencing template. This table comes from immunoSEQ multiplex PCR, and its TCRdb copy is limited to in-frame clones, with some not included. The repertoire includes fewer than 110,000 clones, under 90% of them detected once, and more than 9.5% sits in the top ten. The treatment here: oral pan-JAK inhibitor, 5-10 mg twice daily. Material: CD8+ T cells sorted from blood, obtained between weeks 30 and 35, from a patient treated with tofacitinib. The receptors derive from a human donor with alopecia areata.

The chain recombines TRBV27 with TRBJ2-5; D is possibly TRBD2 (7 bases). The V end was cut by 5 bases, the J end by 2 bases, with 15 bases between. The CDR3 covers 15 residues. Germline V gene data show CDR1 as MNHEY and CDR2 as SMNVEV (reference sequence). The chain's CDR3 is CASSPTGGPQETQYF. CDR3 DNA: TGTGCCAGCAGTCCCACCGGGGGGCCTCAAGAGACCCAGTACTTC.

The chain recombines TRBV2 with TRBJ2-5, with TRBD2 identical over 7 bases. Germline CDR1 and CDR2: SNHLY and FYNNEI. CDR3 size: 15 residues. With 3 bases clipped from V and 2 bases from J, the junction kept 6 bases outside the gene matches. CDR3 in DNA: TGTGCCAGCAGTGAGGAGGGGACTATACAAGAGACCCAGTACTTC. It encodes CASSEEGTIQETQYF.

The J gene is TRBJ2-1, the V gene TRBV7-9; D is possibly TRBD2 (5 bases). V shed 5 bases and J shed 4 bases, with 15 bases lying between them. Germline CDR1 and CDR2: SEHNR and FQNEAQ (reference sequence). The CDR3 runs to 15 residues. CDR3 in amino acids: CASSPPLEEYNEQFF. In DNA, the CDR3 is TGTGCCAGCAGCCCCCCTCTGGAGGAGTACAATGAGCAGTTCTTC.

This chain connects TRBV29-1 to TRBJ2-3; tentatively, D is TRBD2 (5 bases). In germline, CDR1 is SQVTM, CDR2 ANQGSEA. This CDR3 region has 12 residues. The V end was cut by 6 bases, the J end by 3 bases, with 10 bases between. The CDR3 sequence is CSVGRGTDTQYF. The CDR3 region has the DNA TGCAGCGTAGGGAGAGGTACAGATACGCAGTATTTT.

The V and J genes are TRBV10-2 and TRBJ2-7, with a tentative D call TRBD1 (5 bases). Germline CDR1 and CDR2: WSHSY and SAAADI. The CDR3 extends over 14 amino acids. V was trimmed by 6 bases and J by 0 bases, leaving 12 bases between them. The CDR3 sequence: CASSEDSYSYEQYF. DNA of the CDR3: TGCGCCAGCAGCGAAGACAGTTACTCCTACGAGCAGTACTTC.

This rearrangement joins TRBV7-9 to TRBJ1-1, with 9 bases that match TRBD1. The germline CDR1 and CDR2 sequences are SEHNR and FQNEAQ (reference sequence). This CDR3 region has 16 residues. J gave up 4 bases and V 6 bases, and 12 bases lay outside the gene matches. The CDR3 sequence: CASSSRPGQGFTEAFF. The CDR3 DNA is TGTGCCAGCAGTTCCCGCCCCGGACAGGGGTTCACTGAAGCTTTCTTT. Looking up the rest from reference TRBV7-9 and TRBJ1-1 gives the full variable domain: DTGVSQNPRHKITKRGQNVTFRCDPISEHNRLYWYRQTLGQGPEFLTYFQNEAQLEKSRLLSDRFSAERPKGSFSTLEIQRTEQGDSAMYLCASSSRPGQGFTEAFFGQGTRLTVV.

CDR3 in DNA: TGTGCCAGCAGCGGGGACGGTGGGAACACTGAAGCTTTCTTT. It translates to CASSGDGGNTEAFF. This rearrangement joins TRBV11-1 to TRBJ1-1; weak D call: TRBD1 (5 bases). The germline V gene encodes CDR1 SGHAT and CDR2 FQDESV (reference sequence). The CDR3 extends over 14 amino acids. V gave up 5 bases and J gave up 1 base, with 11 bases separating them.

The chain uses TRBV30 and TRBJ1-4, with a tentative D call TRBD1 (5 bases). CDR3 length: 15 residues. V lost 3 bases, J lost 4 bases, and 15 bases lay in between. Germline values: CDR1 GTSNPN, CDR2 SVGIG (reference sequence). The CDR3 protein is CAWSPWTRHNEKLFF. The CDR3 bases are TGTGCCTGGAGCCCCTGGACAAGGCATAATGAAAAACTGTTTTTT.